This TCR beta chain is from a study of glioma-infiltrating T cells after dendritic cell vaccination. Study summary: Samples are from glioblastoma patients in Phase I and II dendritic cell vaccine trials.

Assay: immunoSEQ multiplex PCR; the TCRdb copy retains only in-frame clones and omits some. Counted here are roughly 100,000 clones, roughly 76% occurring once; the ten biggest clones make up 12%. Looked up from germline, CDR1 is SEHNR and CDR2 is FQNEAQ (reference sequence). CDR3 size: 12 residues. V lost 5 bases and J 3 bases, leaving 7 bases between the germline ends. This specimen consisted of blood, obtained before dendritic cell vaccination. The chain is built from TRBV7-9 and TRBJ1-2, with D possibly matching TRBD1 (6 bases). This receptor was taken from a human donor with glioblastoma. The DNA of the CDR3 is TGTGCCAGCAGCCCAGGGGACTATGGCTACACCTTC. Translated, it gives CASSPGDYGYTF.